A single sample gave rise to the 14 T cell receptor beta chains below, sequenced in a study of T cells in Graves' hyperthyroidism and ophthalmopathy. The TCR beta CDR3 regions underwent amplification using RNA transcripts as the source. The TCR CDR3 first-round RT-PCR relied on the HTBI primer set. Via MiXCR, TCRdb re-called the multiplex PCR reads, giving one row per CDR3 protein. Of around 450,000 distinct CDR3 sequences in the sample, about an eighth are singletons; the top ten hold more than 4.5%. The sample comprised blood. Every receptor here comes from a woman in her late teens or twenties with Graves' hyperthyroidism.

The chain combines TRBV7-9 with TRBJ2-2; 8 positions match TRBD2. V lost 1 base, J lost 3 bases, and 7 bases stayed unmatched. The germline gives CDR1 SEHNR, CDR2 FQNEAQ (reference sequence). The CDR3 sequence is 17 residues long. Here the CDR3 DNA reads TGTGCCAGCAGCTTAGGGTCAGCGGGAGTTGACACCGGGGAGCTGTTTTTT. The encoded protein is CASSLGSAGVDTGELFF.

This clonotype was seen only a few times. The rearrangement links TRBV10-3 to TRBJ2-3; D ambiguous. V lost 8 bases and J 4 bases, leaving 13 bases between the germline ends. CDR1 and CDR2 from the germline V gene are ENHRY and SYGVKD. This CDR3 region has 13 residues. CDR3: CAIGAARADTQYF. CDR3 nucleotide sequence: TGTGCCATCGGTGCAGCTCGGGCAGATACGCAGTATTTT.

The rearrangement joins TRBV27 to TRBJ2-6; D is undetermined. CDR1 is MNHEY, CDR2 SMNVEV, per germline (reference sequence). Trimming cost V 5 bases and J 2 bases, with 4 bases left between them. CDR3 size: 13 residues. The CDR3 is CASSTPGANVLTF. The CDR3 nucleotides read TGTGCCAGCAGTACCCCTGGGGCCAACGTCCTGACTTTC. The whole variable domain, filled in from reference TRBV27 and TRBJ2-6, reads EAQVTQNPRYLITVTGKKLTVTCSQNMNHEYMSWYRQDPGLGLRQIYYSMNVEVTDKGDVPEGYKVSRKEKRNFPLILESPSPNQTSLYFCASSTPGANVLTFGAGSRLTVL.

This clonotype occurred a few times. A much larger clone is a single base away; this may be a read error. This chain links TRBV7-9 with TRBJ2-7; possible D gene TRBD2, 6 bases. Trimming pared 5 bases from V and 0 bases from J, leaving 17 bases between. The CDR3 covers 16 residues. Germline-derived CDR1 and CDR2 are SEHNR and FQNEAQ (reference sequence). The CDR3: CASSRSGGTTSYEQYF. The CDR3 coding sequence is TGTGCCAGCAGCCGATCGGGCGGGACGACCTCCTACGAGCAGTACTTC.

This clonotype was recorded at least ten times. V gene TRBV28 combines with J gene TRBJ1-6; D perhaps matches TRBD1 (5 bases). V was shortened by 6 bases and J by 7 bases, with 13 bases between the two germline ends. The CDR3 runs to 14 residues. Germline V gene sequence: CDR1 MDHEN, CDR2 SYDVKM. The CDR3 coding sequence is TGTGCCAGCAGCGCCTACAGACAGAATTCACCCCTCCACTTT. Encoded protein: CASSAYRQNSPLHF.

V is TRBV20-1 and J is TRBJ1-2; D may be TRBD1 (6 bases). In germline, CDR1 is DFQATT, CDR2 SNEGSKA (reference sequence). V lost 6 bases and J lost 8, with 16 bases in between. The CDR3 spans 12 residues. The CDR3 reads CSANSGAGGYTF. In DNA, the CDR3 is TGCAGTGCGAATTCGGGGGCGGGGGGCTACACCTTC.

This clonotype was seen ten or more times. The chain links TRBV28 to TRBJ2-7, with D possibly TRBD1 on 5 matching bases. Per germline, CDR1 MDHEN and CDR2 SYDVKM. V lost 8 bases and J lost 4, with 15 bases in between. CDR3 size: 13 residues. Written as DNA, the CDR3 is TGTGCCAGCCTAGACAGAAACAGATACGAGCAGTACTTC. Its protein product is CASLDRNRYEQYF.

This clonotype was counted ten times or more. This chain connects TRBV3-1 to TRBJ2-1; TRBD2 matches 12 bases. Germline V gene sequence: CDR1 LGHDT, CDR2 YNNKEL (reference sequence). V was clipped by 2 bases and J by 4 bases; unmatched bases: 3. The CDR3 has 16 amino acids. The chain's CDR3 is CASSQLAGGPYNEQFF. Written as DNA, the CDR3 is TGTGCCAGCAGCCAACTAGCGGGAGGGCCGTACAATGAGCAGTTCTTC.

This chain joins TRBV6-1 and TRBJ2-1; 13 bases agree with TRBD2. The CDR3 spans 17 residues. Germline CDR1 reads MNHNS; CDR2 reads SASEGT. With V trimmed by 3 bases and J by 0 bases, 2 bases remained unmatched. The DNA for the CDR3 is TGTGCCAGCAGTGAGGGGACTAGCGGGGACTCCTACAATGAGCAGTTCTTC. Translated, it gives CASSEGTSGDSYNEQFF.

The chain recombines TRBV13 with TRBJ1-3; D ambiguous. The V end lost 0 bases, the J end lost 4 bases, and 13 bases lay between the germline ends. This CDR3 comprises 16 residues. The germline CDR1 and CDR2 sequences are PRHDT and FYEKMQ (reference sequence). This CDR3 reads CASSLGMAGIGNTIYF. CDR3 bases: TGTGCCAGCAGCTTAGGGATGGCGGGAATCGGAAACACCATATATTTT.

This clonotype was counted only a few times. The rearrangement links TRBV12-3 or TRBV12-4 to TRBJ2-5; 7 nucleotides agree with TRBD2. CDR3 length equals 12 residues. The J segment lost 6 bases and the V segment lost 4 bases, leaving 2 bases of the junction unmatched. The CDR3 loop reads CASSSGGQTQYF. The CDR3 bases are TGTGCCAGCAGTTCGGGGGGACAGACCCAGTACTTC.

Details on this clonotype: A much larger clone lies one base from this, so it may be a read error. V is TRBV18 and J is TRBJ1-6, with no clear D. Germline lookup yields CDR1 KGHSH and CDR2 LQKENI. Trimming left V 5 bases short and J 8 bases short, with 10 bases between. The CDR3 consists of 13 residues. The CDR3 DNA reads TGTGCCAGCTCATCAAGTGAGGATTCACCCCTCCACTTT. It specifies CASSSSEDSPLHF.

This clonotype was observed a handful of times. The chain links TRBV12-3 or TRBV12-4 to TRBJ2-7; 7 nucleotides line up with TRBD1. CDR3 length equals 15 residues. Germline trimming cut 6 bases from V and 1 base from J; bases unmatched to any gene: 9. The CDR3 region has the DNA TGTGCCAGCAGCAATACAGGGGCCGCTTCCTACGAGCAGTACTTC. Residues: CASSNTGAASYEQYF.

The gene calls are TRBV6-1 and TRBJ1-2; D is unresolved. This CDR3 contains 13 residues. V was shortened by 6 bases and J by 3 bases, with 11 bases between the two germline ends. The germline gives CDR1 MNHNS, CDR2 SASEGT. CDR3 sequence: CASSRGLDYGYTF. CDR3 DNA: TGTGCCAGCAGCCGAGGGCTCGACTATGGCTACACCTTC.